The 32 T cell receptor beta chains below all came from one sample that was sequenced in a study of T cell clonotyping in hematopoietic cell transplantation. This table comes from immunoSEQ multiplex PCR, and its TCRdb copy is limited to in-frame clones, with some not included. The sample includes fewer than 80,000 clones, around 94% of them seen just once. Sequencing used peripheral blood mononuclear cells. The receptors were gathered from a man aged 50 or older in good health. Some clones in this sample may be carry-over from other donors' samples.

This clone was detected once. The rearrangement uses TRBV27 and TRBJ2-6; D might be TRBD2 (6 bases). Germline loops: CDR1 MNHEY, CDR2 SMNVEV (reference sequence). V was trimmed by 10 bases and J by 0 bases, leaving 31 bases between them. The CDR3 covers 21 residues. The CDR3 region is CATLTDFLAIRPISGANVLTF. CDR3 DNA: TGTGCCACGCTAACAGACTTTCTAGCGATAAGACCTATCTCTGGGGCCAACGTCCTGACTTTC.

The chain uses TRBV27 and TRBJ2-5, with D possibly TRBD1 on 6 matching bases. From germline, CDR1 is MNHEY and CDR2 SMNVEV (reference sequence). V lost 5 bases and J lost 1, with 14 bases in between. This CDR3 spans 15 amino acids. The CDR3 loop reads CASSPGTLSQETQYF. The CDR3 DNA reads TGTGCCAGCAGTCCCGGGACATTATCCCAAGAGACCCAGTACTTC.

The V gene is TRBV10-3, the J gene TRBJ1-2; D might be TRBD1 (5 bases). The CDR3 contains 14 residues. Germline assignment: CDR1 ENHRY and CDR2 SYGVKD. The germline V and J ends were trimmed by 7 bases and 3 bases, with 15 bases remaining between them. The CDR3 reads CAIKQTDTHYGYTF. For the CDR3, the DNA is TGTGCCATCAAACAGACAGACACTCACTATGGCTACACCTTC.

The V call is TRBV6-4, the J call TRBJ1-5, with 7 bases that match TRBD1. CDR3 length equals 16 residues. V was clipped by 2 bases and J by 0 bases; unmatched bases: 4. In germline, CDR1 is MRHNA, CDR2 SNTAGT. The CDR3 is CASSDGTDYSNQPQHF. CDR3 coding DNA: TGTGCCAGCAGTGACGGGACAGATTATAGCAATCAGCCCCAGCATTTT.

This rearrangement joins TRBV19 to TRBJ2-7; 10 positions agree with TRBD1. Germline V gene data show CDR1 as LNHDA and CDR2 as SQIVND (reference sequence). J was trimmed by 2 bases and V by 8 bases; bases with no gene match: 6. The CDR3 contains 14 residues. The CDR3: CASQYGTGAYEQYF. CDR3 sequence (DNA): TGTGCCAGTCAGTACGGGACAGGGGCCTACGAGCAGTACTTC.

The chain's CDR3 is CASSWEGGSQETQYF. CDR3 coding DNA: TGCGCCAGCAGCTGGGAGGGAGGCAGCCAAGAGACCCAGTACTTC. The chain employs TRBV5-1 and TRBJ2-5; 7 bases align to TRBD2. V trimming: 3 bases; J trimming: 1 base; junction bases outside the gene matches: 6. Germline CDR1 and CDR2: SGHRS and YFSETQ. The CDR3 runs to 15 residues.

The chain recombines TRBV2 with TRBJ2-2; D gene uncertain. The V end lost 6 bases, the J end lost 5 bases, and 10 bases lay between the germline ends. The CDR3 is 13 residues long. Looked up from germline, CDR1 is SNHLY and CDR2 is FYNNEI. CDR3 region: CASRSELTGELFF. As DNA, the CDR3 is TGTGCCAGCAGGTCCGAACTAACCGGGGAGCTGTTTTTT.

The chain's CDR3 is CASSPRLAGGWERTDTQYF. In DNA, the CDR3 is TGTGCCAGCAGCCCTCGACTAGCGGGGGGCTGGGAACGCACAGATACGCAGTATTTT. The chain couples TRBV5-4 to TRBJ2-3, with 13 nucleotides matching TRBD2. The CDR3 is 19 amino acids. Germline V gene lookup returns CDR1 SGHNT and CDR2 YYREEE (reference sequence). With V trimmed by 4 bases and J by 1 base, 12 bases remained unmatched.

The gene calls are TRBV7-3 and TRBJ1-2; TRBD1 matches at 7 bases. With 5 bases clipped from V and 6 bases from J, the junction kept 9 bases outside the gene matches. From germline, CDR1 is SGHTA and CDR2 FQGTGA. This CDR3 is 14 amino acids long. The CDR3 sequence: CASSPSGQADGYTF. DNA of the CDR3: TGTGCCAGCAGCCCCTCCGGACAGGCCGATGGCTACACCTTC.

The chain is built from TRBV6-5 and TRBJ2-3; D is unclear. Germline loops: CDR1 MNHEY, CDR2 SVGAGI. CDR3 length equals 10 residues. Trimming removed 6 bases at V and 6 bases at J, with 4 bases between. In DNA form, the CDR3 reads TGTGCCAGCAGCGGGGATACGCAGTATTTT. Its protein is CASSGDTQYF.

The chain couples TRBV29-1 to TRBJ1-1, with 8 bases matching TRBD1. With V trimmed by 0 bases and J by 2 bases, 8 bases remained unmatched. The germline CDR1 and CDR2 sequences are SQVTM and ANQGSEA. This CDR3 spans 16 amino acids. The CDR3 region has the DNA TGCAGCGTTGAAGATCCAGGGGGCCGTTTAAACACTGAAGCTTTCTTT. This translates into CSVEDPGGRLNTEAFF. Together with reference TRBV29-1 and TRBJ1-1, the CDR3 gives the full variable domain: SAVISQKPSRDICQRGTSLTIQCQVDSQVTMMFWYRQQPGQSLTLIATANQGSEATYESGFVIDKFPISRPNLTFSTLTVSNMSPEDSSIYLCSVEDPGGRLNTEAFFGQGTRLTVV.

The chain's CDR3 is CASIPDRGLRNEQYF. CDR3 DNA: TGTGCCAGCATACCTGACAGGGGGCTTCGTAACGAGCAGTACTTC. J is TRBJ2-7 and V is TRBV28, with 10 bases aligning to TRBD1. The V and J ends lost 7 bases and 5 bases, in that order; junction bases with no gene match: 11. Germline lookup yields CDR1 MDHEN and CDR2 SYDVKM. The CDR3 consists of 15 residues.

V usage is TRBV28 and J usage is TRBJ1-5, with D possibly matching TRBD1 (6 bases). The V and J ends lost 6 bases and 3 bases respectively, with 9 bases between them. Germline CDR1 reads MDHEN; CDR2 reads SYDVKM. The CDR3 covers 13 residues. The chain's CDR3 is CASSWGANQPQHF. Here the CDR3 DNA reads TGTGCCAGCAGCTGGGGGGCCAATCAGCCCCAGCATTTT.

This clone was picked up one time. The chain links TRBV27 to TRBJ1-5, with D perhaps matching TRBD1 (5 bases). CDR3 length: 15 amino acids. Looked up from germline, CDR1 is MNHEY and CDR2 is SMNVEV (reference sequence). Trimming removed 4 bases from V and 0 bases from J, with 10 bases in between. The CDR3 DNA reads TGTGCCAGCAGTTATAAGGGGCATAGCAATCAGCCCCAGCATTTT. It is translated as CASSYKGHSNQPQHF.

V and J are TRBV19 and TRBJ2-3; D possibly corresponds to TRBD1 (6 bases). The CDR3 is made up of 13 amino acids. The germline CDR1 and CDR2 sequences are LNHDA and SQIVND (reference sequence). V was pared by 7 bases and J by 6 bases, with 14 bases between. CDR3 in DNA: TGTGCCAGTAACACAGGGTTAGCGGATACGCAGTATTTT. Protein: CASNTGLADTQYF. Combining the CDR3 with reference TRBV19 and TRBJ2-3 gives the whole variable domain DGGITQSPKYLFRKEGQNVTLSCEQNLNHDAMYWYRQDPGQGLRLIYYSQIVNDFQKGDIAEGYSVSREKKESFPLTVTSAQKNPTAFYLCASNTGLADTQYFGPGTRLTVL.

The rearrangement joins TRBV9 to TRBJ2-4; weak D call: TRBD2 (5 bases). The V and J ends lost 0 bases and 0 bases respectively, with 7 bases between them. Germline CDR1 is SGDLS and CDR2 is YYNGEE. CDR3 length: 15 amino acids. The CDR3 DNA reads TGTGCCAGCAGCGTAGGAGGGATAGCCAAAAACATTCAGTACTTC. Its protein is CASSVGGIAKNIQYF.

The V gene is TRBV5-5, the J gene TRBJ1-1; possibly TRBD1 for D (6 bases). The CDR3 totals 13 residues. Germline assignment: CDR1 SGHKS and CDR2 YYEKEE (reference sequence). V gave up 4 bases and J gave up 0 bases, with 7 bases separating them. The DNA for the CDR3 is TGTGCCAGCAGCGGACAGCTGAACACTGAAGCTTTCTTT. Translating it yields CASSGQLNTEAFF.

This clone appeared a few times. The gene calls are TRBV7-2 and TRBJ2-7; 9 bases map to TRBD2. V shed 5 bases and J 5 bases; nucleotides not matched to a gene: 13. Germline loops: CDR1 SGHTA, CDR2 FQGNSA. This CDR3 is built from 16 residues. The CDR3 here is CASSDRLADDLHEQYF. CDR3 bases: TGTGCCAGCAGCGACAGACTAGCGGACGACCTCCACGAGCAGTACTTC.

V and J are TRBV28 and TRBJ2-7, with D possibly being TRBD1 or TRBD2 (5 bases each). The germline CDR1 and CDR2 sequences are MDHEN and SYDVKM. The CDR3 covers 13 residues. V shed 7 bases and J shed 2 bases, with 12 bases lying between them. The CDR3 sequence: CASTLGRTYEQYF. The CDR3 nucleotides are TGTGCCAGCACCCTGGGACGGACCTACGAGCAGTACTTC. Variable domain in full (rest from reference TRBV28 and TRBJ2-7): DVKVTQSSRYLVKRTGEKVFLECVQDMDHENMFWYRQDPGLGLRLIYFSYDVKMKEKGDIPEGYSVSREKKERFSLILESASTNQTSMYLCASTLGRTYEQYFGPGTRLTVT.

The CDR3, as DNA: TGTGCCAGCACCGTCGGGTCAGCGAACACTGAAGCTTTCTTT. Translation: CASTVGSANTEAFF. The gene calls are TRBV6-6 and TRBJ1-1; D is unresolved. V was pared by 7 bases and J by 1 base, with 13 bases between. CDR1 MNHNY and CDR2 SVGAGI come from the germline V gene (reference sequence). The CDR3 has 14 amino acids.

The chain employs TRBV7-9 and TRBJ1-4; D gene unclear. The CDR3 has 14 amino acids. V lost 5 bases and J lost 0, with 7 bases in between. Germline CDR1 is SEHNR and CDR2 is FQNEAQ (reference sequence). CDR3 amino acids: CASSTGATNEKLFF. The CDR3 DNA reads as TGTGCCAGCAGCACCGGCGCAACTAATGAAAAACTGTTTTTT.

V and J are TRBV5-8 and TRBJ1-5; D unclear. There are 17 residues in the CDR3. Germline V CDR1 and CDR2: SGHTS, YDEGEE. V was cut by 1 base and J by 1 base, with 15 bases left in between. CDR3 sequence reads: CASSLRRNTLSNQPQHF. The CDR3 bases are TGTGCCAGCAGCTTGAGGAGGAATACTCTAAGCAATCAGCCCCAGCATTTT.

This clone has a single count. This chain connects TRBV9 to TRBJ1-6, with 7 bases identical to TRBD1. The CDR3 length is 15 residues. Germline V gives CDR1 SGDLS, CDR2 YYNGEE. V lost 3 bases, J lost 7 bases, and 7 bases stayed unmatched. In DNA form, the CDR3 reads TGTGCCAGCAGCGGAGGGGACAGATACAATTCACCCCTCCACTTT. Amino acid sequence: CASSGGDRYNSPLHF.

The rearrangement uses TRBV7-2 and TRBJ2-3; TRBD1 matches at 7 bases. The length of the CDR3 is 16 residues. V gave up 0 bases and J gave up 5 bases; unmatched junction bases: 8. Germline V gene data show CDR1 as SGHTA and CDR2 as FQGNSA. The CDR3, as DNA: TGTGCCAGCAGCTTAGCCGACAGGGCTGGACGAGATACGCAGTATTTT. As protein: CASSLADRAGRDTQYF.

V usage is TRBV10-2 and J usage is TRBJ1-2; D might be TRBD1 (5 bases). CDR1 is WSHSY, CDR2 SAAADI, per germline. The CDR3 is 12 residues long. The V end lost 3 bases, the J end lost 7 bases, and 9 bases lay between the germline ends. CDR3 bases: TGCGCCAGCAGTGACGGGGGAGTTGGCTACACCTTC. It is translated as CASSDGGVGYTF.

The chain has TRBV27 and TRBJ1-2; TRBD1 is a possible D gene (6 bases). The germline gives CDR1 MNHEY, CDR2 SMNVEV (reference sequence). The CDR3 extends over 15 amino acids. The V and J ends lost 9 bases and 8 bases respectively, with 25 bases between them. The CDR3 is CARAMNAGQGGGYTF. The CDR3 DNA sequence: TGTGCCAGGGCTATGAATGCCGGACAAGGGGGAGGCTACACCTTC.

This clone appeared once. V usage is TRBV25-1 and J usage is TRBJ1-1, with D hard to call. Trimming removed 6 bases from V and 0 bases from J, with 8 bases in between. The length of the CDR3 is 13 residues. The germline CDR1 and CDR2 sequences are MGHDK and SYGVNS. The CDR3 reads CASRSRMNTEAFF. The CDR3, as DNA: TGTGCCAGCAGGTCCCGCATGAACACTGAAGCTTTCTTT.

The chain is built from TRBV27 and TRBJ2-6; D might be TRBD1 (5 bases). V was clipped by 2 bases and J by 0 bases, with 11 bases between them. The CDR3 runs 17 residues. CDR1 is MNHEY and CDR2 is SMNVEV in the germline V gene (reference sequence). This CDR3 reads CASSLEADSSGANVLTF. Written as DNA, the CDR3 is TGTGCCAGCAGTTTAGAAGCAGACAGCTCTGGGGCCAACGTCCTGACTTTC.

This clone was recorded a few times. The J gene is TRBJ1-3, the V gene TRBV6-5, with unresolved D. CDR1 and CDR2 from the germline V gene are MNHEY and SVGAGI. Trimming shortened V by 11 bases and J by 0 bases, and 8 bases separated the two germline ends. The CDR3 loop spans 12 amino acids. Here the CDR3 reads CASKTSGNTIYF. The CDR3 coding sequence is TGTGCCTCCAAAACCTCTGGAAACACCATATATTTT.

V usage is TRBV2 and J usage is TRBJ2-5; no firm D call. Germline values: CDR1 SNHLY, CDR2 FYNNEI. V dropped 7 bases and J dropped 3 bases, with 6 bases sitting between them. The CDR3 has 11 amino acids. CDR3 residues: CASTPEETQYF. The CDR3 nucleotides are TGTGCCAGCACCCCCGAAGAGACCCAGTACTTC.

The chain recombines TRBV9 with TRBJ2-1; 13 nucleotides align to TRBD2. This CDR3 has 16 amino acids. J lost 6 bases, V lost 2 bases, and 5 bases had no gene match. Germline V gene sequence: CDR1 SGDLS, CDR2 YYNGEE. CDR3 nucleotides: TGTGCCAGCAGCGTCTCCGGGACTAGCGGGGCCAATGAGCAGTTCTTC. Amino acids: CASSVSGTSGANEQFF.

V gene TRBV6-1 combines with J gene TRBJ1-6; D gene unclear. The V end was cut by 4 bases, the J end by 0 bases, with 10 bases between. Germline CDR1 and CDR2: MNHNS and SASEGT. This CDR3 is 16 amino acids long. The CDR3 spells CASSVHSSSYNSPLHF. In DNA, the CDR3 is TGTGCCAGCAGTGTACACTCAAGCTCCTATAATTCACCCCTCCACTTT.